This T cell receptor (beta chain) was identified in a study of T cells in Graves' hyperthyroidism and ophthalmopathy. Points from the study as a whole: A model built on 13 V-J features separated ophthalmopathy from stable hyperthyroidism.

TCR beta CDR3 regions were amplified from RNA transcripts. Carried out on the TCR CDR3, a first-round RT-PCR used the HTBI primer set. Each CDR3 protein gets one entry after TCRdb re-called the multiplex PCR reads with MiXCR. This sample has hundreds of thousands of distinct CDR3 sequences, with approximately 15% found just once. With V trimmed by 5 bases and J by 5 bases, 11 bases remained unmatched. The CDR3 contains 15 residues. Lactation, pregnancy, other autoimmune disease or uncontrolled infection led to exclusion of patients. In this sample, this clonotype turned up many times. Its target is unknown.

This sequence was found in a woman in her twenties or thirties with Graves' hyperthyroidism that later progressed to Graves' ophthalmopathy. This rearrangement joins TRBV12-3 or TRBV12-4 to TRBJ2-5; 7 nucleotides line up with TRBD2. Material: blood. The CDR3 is CASSLGTNPGETQYF. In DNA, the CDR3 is TGTGCCAGCAGTCTGGGGACTAACCCAGGGGAGACCCAGTACTTC.